This TCR beta chain comes out of a study of blood T cell repertoires in COVID-19. Per the original data handling: Amplification from reference gene primers served as the basis for estimated nucleated cell counts. Generated by immunoSEQ multiplex PCR, the TCRdb table keeps only in-frame clones and is missing some. The V and J calls and the clone size are those of that table, but D and trimming were determined from the DNA. This repertoire shows 100,000 to 120,000 clones, less than 85% found once; its top ten account for about 13%. V was clipped by 5 bases and J by 3 bases, with 11 bases between them. Germline lookup yields CDR1 SGHTA and CDR2 FQGNSA. The CDR3 consists of 15 residues.

The rearrangement links TRBV7-2 to TRBJ1-6; tentatively, D is TRBD1 (6 bases). The source material was peripheral blood. This TCR was recovered from a human donor in a cohort sampled during active COVID-19. CDR3 loop: CASSARDNYNSPLHF. The CDR3 DNA follows: TGTGCCAGCAGCGCCCGGGACAACTATAATTCACCCCTCCACTTT.